Presented here are 30 T cell receptor beta chains from one specimen sequenced in a study of T cell repertoires in cytomegalovirus infection. TCRdb re-called the reads through MiXCR, storing one row per CDR3 protein. The sample shows some 310,000 distinct CDR3 sequences, 20% to 25% of them seen only once. The antigens these receptors bind are not known. This sample comprised cultured PBMCs, obtained from culture after CMV antigen stimulation. The receptors originated from a human donor in good health (CMV status not recorded). Some clones in this sample may be carry-over from other donors' samples.

This clonotype was detected only a few times. The chain is built from TRBV28 and TRBJ2-6; D unclear. CDR1 is MDHEN and CDR2 is SYDVKM in the germline V gene. The CDR3 loop spans 14 amino acids. V was cut by 8 bases and J by 0 bases, with 8 bases left in between. The chain's CDR3 is CASLDLSGANVLTF. The CDR3 bases are TGTGCCAGCTTAGATCTCTCTGGGGCCAACGTCCTGACTTTC.

This clonotype was detected only a few times. The chain has TRBV5-5 and TRBJ2-7, with 13 nucleotides matching TRBD2. The CDR3 consists of 17 residues. Germline V gene sequence: CDR1 SGHKS, CDR2 YYEKEE (reference sequence). J lost 2 bases, V lost 4 bases, and 9 bases had no gene match. The DNA for the CDR3 is TGTGCCAGCAGCCCCTCGACTAGCGGGAGGTCCGCCTACGAGCAGTACTTC. Amino acid sequence: CASSPSTSGRSAYEQYF.

This clonotype was recorded a few times. The J gene is TRBJ1-6, the V gene TRBV6-2 or TRBV6-3; D possibly corresponds to TRBD1 (5 bases). This CDR3 contains 15 residues. CDR1 is MNHEY, CDR2 SVGEGT, per germline. V lost 6 bases and J 7 bases, leaving 16 bases between the germline ends. The CDR3 loop is CASSDSGTPNSPLHF. The DNA for the CDR3 is TGTGCCAGCAGCGATTCCGGGACGCCGAATTCACCCCTCCACTTT.

The table lists this clonotype with a few counts. This chain uses TRBV20-1 with TRBJ2-7; no reliable D call. CDR1 and CDR2 (germline): DFQATT, SNEGSKA (reference sequence). The CDR3 spans 12 residues. V gave up 5 bases and J gave up 1 base, with 9 bases separating them. CDR3 coding DNA: TGCAGTGCTCACCTAGAATCCTACGAGCAGTACTTC. Protein: CSAHLESYEQYF.

The DNA for the CDR3 is TGTGCCAGTACCAAGACAGGGAGCTCCTACGAGCAGTACTTC. Protein: CASTKTGSSYEQYF. The rearrangement uses TRBV19 and TRBJ2-7, with TRBD1 identical over 7 bases. V trimming: 7 bases; J trimming: 0 bases; junction bases outside the gene matches: 6. Germline V gives CDR1 LNHDA, CDR2 SQIVND (reference sequence). The CDR3 runs to 14 residues.

This clonotype was seen a few times. This rearrangement joins TRBV19 to TRBJ1-5; D not certain. Germline CDR1 reads LNHDA; CDR2 reads SQIVND (reference sequence). CDR3 size: 15 residues. V was pared by 3 bases and J by 2 bases, with 11 bases between. DNA of the CDR3: TGTGCCAGTAGTATCCCCGGGCCCCGCAATCAGCCCCAGCATTTT. Encoded protein: CASSIPGPRNQPQHF.

The table lists this clonotype with many counts. The V call is TRBV7-9, the J call TRBJ2-1, with D perhaps matching TRBD1 (6 bases). Between the trimmed V and J ends, which lost 5 bases and 9 bases, there was a span of 8 bases. CDR1 and CDR2 (germline): SEHNR, FQNEAQ (reference sequence). The CDR3 is made up of 11 amino acids. The CDR3 sequence: CASSADSEQFF. DNA of the CDR3: TGTGCCAGCAGCGCGGACAGTGAGCAGTTCTTC. Supplemented by reference TRBV7-9 and TRBJ2-1, the full variable domain reads DTGVSQNPRHKITKRGQNVTFRCDPISEHNRLYWYRQTLGQGPEFLTYFQNEAQLEKSRLLSDRFSAERPKGSFSTLEIQRTEQGDSAMYLCASSADSEQFFGPGTRLTVL.

This clonotype was picked up a small number of times. The chain has TRBV12-3 or TRBV12-4 and TRBJ2-5; D remains ambiguous. The CDR3 has 13 residues. Trimming removed 3 bases at V and 1 base at J, with 6 bases between. The CDR3 is CASSLGIQETQYF. DNA of the CDR3: TGTGCCAGCAGTTTGGGTATCCAAGAGACCCAGTACTTC.

The rearrangement uses TRBV5-6 and TRBJ1-5; D unresolved. The CDR3 has 14 residues. CDR1 is SGHDT and CDR2 is YYEEEE in the germline V gene. V was cut by 0 bases and J by 7 bases, with 11 bases left in between. The CDR3 sequence: CASSLVLLEQPQHF. In nucleotides, the CDR3 is TGTGCCAGCAGCTTGGTCCTGCTGGAACAGCCCCAGCATTTT.

This clonotype was seen a few times. The chain recombines TRBV6-2 or TRBV6-3 with TRBJ2-1; either TRBD1 or TRBD2 may supply D (7 bases each). V was shortened by 4 bases and J by 12 bases, with 10 bases between the two germline ends. This CDR3 is 11 amino acids long. The V gene's germline CDR1 is MNHEY and CDR2 SVGEGT. This CDR3 reads CASSSRGGQFF. As DNA, the CDR3 is TGTGCCAGCAGTTCCAGGGGGGGGCAGTTCTTC.

The chain uses TRBV29-1 and TRBJ1-1, with D unresolved. The CDR3 sequence is 12 residues long. Germline V CDR1 and CDR2: SQVTM, ANQGSEA. The CDR3 is CGAAYGDTEAFF. The CDR3 nucleotides read TGCGGAGCGGCGTACGGGGACACTGAAGCTTTCTTT.

The V and J genes are TRBV11-2 and TRBJ2-5; TRBD2 matches at 10 bases. CDR1 is SGHAT and CDR2 is FQNNGV in the germline V gene. The CDR3 has 17 amino acids. Trimming removed 5 bases from V and 3 bases from J; junction bases left unmatched: 12. The CDR3 here is CASSPGVAGGAKETQYF. The CDR3 nucleotides are TGTGCCAGCAGCCCCGGGGTAGCGGGAGGCGCTAAAGAGACCCAGTACTTC. Together with reference TRBV11-2 and TRBJ2-5, the CDR3 gives the full variable domain: EAGVAQSPRYKIIEKRQSVAFWCNPISGHATLYWYQQILGQGPKLLIQFQNNGVVDDSQLPKDRFSAERLKGVDSTLKIQPAKLEDSAVYLCASSPGVAGGAKETQYFGPGTRLLVL.

There are a few counts of this clonotype. V usage is TRBV5-6 and J usage is TRBJ1-1; possible D gene TRBD1, 5 bases. The CDR3 has 16 residues. Germline V gives CDR1 SGHDT, CDR2 YYEEEE. Trimming shortened V by 4 bases and J by 4 bases, and 20 bases separated the two germline ends. The chain's CDR3 is CASSPAGRGSGTEAFF. The CDR3 nucleotides read TGTGCCAGCAGCCCCGCTGGGAGGGGCAGTGGCACTGAAGCTTTCTTT. Based on the CDR3 plus reference TRBV5-6 and TRBJ1-1, the full variable domain is DAGVTQSPTHLIKTRGQQVTLRCSPKSGHDTVSWYQQALGQGPQFIFQYYEEEERQRGNFPDRFSGHQFPNYSSELNVNALLLGDSALYLCASSPAGRGSGTEAFFGQGTRLTVV.

This clonotype was detected many times. The chain recombines TRBV30 with TRBJ2-5; TRBD1 aligns across 7 bases. With 4 bases clipped from V and 4 bases from J, the junction kept 6 bases outside the gene matches. This CDR3 has 13 amino acids. Germline V CDR1 and CDR2: GTSNPN, SVGIG (reference sequence). The CDR3 loop reads CAWTLPGGETQYF. The CDR3 nucleotides are TGTGCCTGGACTCTCCCAGGGGGAGAGACCCAGTACTTC.

The CDR3 DNA is TGTGCCAGCAGCTTAAGCCGACCACAGGGGGCCTACGAGCAGTACTTC. Protein product: CASSLSRPQGAYEQYF. The rearrangement uses TRBV7-9 and TRBJ2-7; TRBD1 matches at 8 bases. This CDR3 has 16 amino acids. V was clipped by 2 bases and J by 2 bases; unmatched bases: 8. CDR1 and CDR2 from the germline V gene are SEHNR and FQNEAQ (reference sequence).

This chain joins TRBV27 and TRBJ1-1; a possible D gene is TRBD1 (5 bases). The CDR3 covers 14 residues. The V end lost 3 bases, the J end lost 0 bases, and 8 bases lay between the germline ends. CDR1 is MNHEY and CDR2 is SMNVEV in the germline V gene (reference sequence). CDR3 amino acids: CASSLGVMNTEAFF. The CDR3 region has the DNA TGTGCCAGCAGTTTGGGGGTTATGAACACTGAAGCTTTCTTT.

The rearrangement links TRBV12-3 or TRBV12-4 to TRBJ1-6; 9 bases match TRBD1. J lost 6 bases, V lost 2 bases, and 2 bases had no gene match. CDR3 length: 15 amino acids. CDR3 nucleotide sequence: TGTGCCAGCAGTTTACGGGACAGGGTTAATTCACCCCTCCACTTT. Translation gives CASSLRDRVNSPLHF.

The chain is built from TRBV7-8 and TRBJ2-7, with a weak D call TRBD2 (5 bases). This CDR3 comprises 17 residues. Germline values: CDR1 SGHVS, CDR2 FQNEAQ. The V gene lost 5 bases and the J gene lost 2 bases, with 22 bases spanning the gap. CDR3 DNA: TGTGCCAGCAGCCCCCCTAGGGAGCGGATGGTCACCTACGAGCAGTACTTC. Translated: CASSPPRERMVTYEQYF.

This clonotype was picked up a small number of times. This rearrangement joins TRBV7-9 to TRBJ2-5; 9 nucleotides align to TRBD1. The CDR3 has 16 amino acids. J was trimmed by 4 bases and V by 2 bases; bases with no gene match: 8. Germline assignment: CDR1 SEHNR and CDR2 FQNEAQ (reference sequence). The CDR3 DNA reads as TGTGCCAGCAGCTTAATGGGGACAGGGTTTGTAGAGACCCAGTACTTC. This translates into CASSLMGTGFVETQYF.

This clonotype occurred many times. The rearrangement uses TRBV7-2 and TRBJ1-3; 7 nucleotides line up with TRBD1. Per germline, CDR1 SGHTA and CDR2 FQGNSA. V lost 4 bases to trimming and J lost 2 bases; unmatched junction nucleotides: 11. The CDR3 is 17 residues long. The DNA of the CDR3 is TGTGCCAGCAGCTGGGGGACCACAGGGGTAGCTGGAAACACCATATATTTT. Translated: CASSWGTTGVAGNTIYF.

The V and J genes are TRBV28 and TRBJ2-7, with TRBD1 matching over 9 bases. V was pared by 6 bases and J by 3 bases, with 21 bases of the junction left unmatched. The germline gives CDR1 MDHEN, CDR2 SYDVKM. The CDR3 consists of 19 residues. CDR3 nucleotides: TGTGCCAGCAGGGATTTTACCGGGACAGGGTCCTTAGAATTCTACGAGCAGTACTTC. Translated, it gives CASRDFTGTGSLEFYEQYF. The full variable domain, completed using reference TRBV28 and TRBJ2-7, is DVKVTQSSRYLVKRTGEKVFLECVQDMDHENMFWYRQDPGLGLRLIYFSYDVKMKEKGDIPEGYSVSREKKERFSLILESASTNQTSMYLCASRDFTGTGSLEFYEQYFGPGTRLTVT.

This clonotype was seen just once. The chain uses TRBV20-1 and TRBJ2-1; D is undetermined. Trimming removed 0 bases from V and 4 bases from J, with 13 bases in between. The CDR3 runs 15 residues. Germline CDR1 reads DFQATT; CDR2 reads SNEGSKA (reference sequence). CDR3 sequence (DNA): TGCAGTGCTAGAGACGACTCCGTGGGGTACAATGAGCAGTTCTTC. It translates to CSARDDSVGYNEQFF.

The chain employs TRBV6-8 and TRBJ2-2, with 8 bases identical to TRBD2. V lost 7 bases and J lost 5; bases outside the gene matches: 3. Germline CDR1 MNHGY, CDR2 SAAAGT. The CDR3 spans 13 residues. CDR3 loop: CASIAGGTGELFF. In DNA, the CDR3 is TGTGCCAGCATTGCGGGAGGAACCGGGGAGCTGTTTTTT.

This clonotype showed up just a few times. The chain employs TRBV5-6 and TRBJ2-4, with a possible D match to TRBD2 (6 bases). Germline V gives CDR1 SGHDT, CDR2 YYEEEE. The V end was cut by 3 bases, the J end by 1 base, with 32 bases between. The CDR3 spans 22 residues. The CDR3 coding sequence is TGTGCCAGCAGCTGGCTGGGGCTAGCAACGGGGGATGGCGTGTGGGCCAAAAACATTCAGTACTTC. Translated: CASSWLGLATGDGVWAKNIQYF.

The genes are TRBV28 and TRBJ2-7; TRBD2 matches 7 bases. The germline V gene encodes CDR1 MDHEN and CDR2 SYDVKM. The CDR3 length is 15 residues. Trimming removed 2 bases from V and 7 bases from J; junction bases left unmatched: 11. The chain's CDR3 is CASSLGAAGVGEQYF. The CDR3 bases are TGTGCCAGCAGTTTAGGGGCGGCGGGGGTTGGGGAGCAGTACTTC.

The CDR3 spells CASGLVTWGEQFF. The CDR3, as DNA: TGTGCTAGTGGTTTGGTAACTTGGGGTGAGCAGTTCTTC. V gene TRBV12-5 combines with J gene TRBJ2-1; D ambiguous. Germline CDR1 and CDR2: LGHNT and FRNRAP. The V and J ends lost 0 bases and 9 bases respectively, with 9 bases between them. CDR3 length: 13 residues.

This clonotype has just one count. V is TRBV6-1 and J is TRBJ1-1, with 8 positions matching TRBD1. This CDR3 is built from 14 residues. The junction had 3 bases not matched to a gene; V was cut back by 1 base and J by 5 bases. Germline CDR1 reads MNHNS; CDR2 reads SASEGT. The CDR3: CASSEGTGPTEAFF. CDR3 nucleotides: TGTGCCAGCAGTGAAGGGACAGGGCCGACTGAAGCTTTCTTT.

This chain joins TRBV7-6 and TRBJ1-1; D is ambiguous. Deletions cut 4 bases from V and 1 base from J, with 10 bases between. Germline values: CDR1 SGHVS, CDR2 FNYEAQ. The CDR3 loop spans 14 amino acids. DNA for the CDR3: TGTGCCAGCAGCTCCTACCGGGGGAACACTGAAGCTTTCTTT. Amino acids: CASSSYRGNTEAFF.

V usage is TRBV20-1 and J usage is TRBJ2-1, with D possibly being TRBD1 (6 bases). Germline CDR1 reads DFQATT; CDR2 reads SNEGSKA (reference sequence). The CDR3 contains 14 residues. V lost 0 bases to trimming and J lost 8 bases, with 14 bases between them. The chain's CDR3 is CSARDKGTLYEQFF. The CDR3 bases are TGCAGTGCTAGAGATAAGGGGACATTGTATGAGCAGTTCTTC.

The genes are TRBV5-8 and TRBJ1-2; D might be TRBD1 (5 bases). The CDR3 loop spans 12 amino acids. Germline values: CDR1 SGHTS, CDR2 YDEGEE. Trimming removed 3 bases from V and 12 bases from J, with 15 bases in between. The CDR3 DNA is TGTGCCAGCAGCTCGGGACGGCCCTTTGACACCTTC. Encoded protein: CASSSGRPFDTF.